This entry describes one T cell receptor beta chain. Each patient's cancer was a locally advanced or metastatic urothelial carcinoma. The data belong to a study of PD-L1 blockade in urothelial cancer. Study overall: Peripheral blood specimens exhibited a median yield of around 140,000 T cells.

Profiling relied on immunoSEQ multiplex PCR, and the TCRdb table lists in-frame clones only, not all of them. The data contain over 45,000 clones, around 83% of them seen just once; the ten biggest clones take up roughly 2.9%. Germline V CDR1 and CDR2: SGHDN, FVKESK. V was trimmed by 6 bases and J by 1 base, leaving 15 bases between them. The CDR3 length is 16 residues. The material was PBMCs, obtained around atezolizumab (anti-PD-L1) treatment. The chain joins TRBV14 to TRBJ2-2, with D maybe TRBD2 (5 bases). The receptor was derived from a man in his forties or fifties with urothelial cancer. CDR3 in amino acids: CASRVAPRQNTGELFF. The CDR3 coding sequence is TGTGCCAGCAGAGTAGCGCCCCGACAGAACACCGGGGAGCTGTTTTTT.